This T cell receptor (beta chain) was profiled in a study of blood T cells in healthy people across ages. This clonotype was observed a handful of times. Together with a sample-barcoded 5' primer, a J-beta primer mix was included in a second PCR lasting about 6 to 11 cycles. Carrying 12 random nucleotides, a template-switch adaptor labeled each individual cDNA molecule. The yield of each sample was at least 2.5 million CDR3-containing paired-end reads. TCRdb re-derived calls from the 5' RACE reads in MiXCR, one entry per CDR3 protein. The sample has 700,000 or so distinct CDR3 sequences, 40% to 45% seen once. Every participating donor contributed 8.5 to 10 milliliters of peripheral blood through a draw. Input material: blood. The clonotype originates from an elderly man in good health.

In DNA form, the CDR3 reads TGTGCCAGCAGCCAAGTCGGGTCAGGGAGGGAGACCCAGTACTTC. It is translated as CASSQVGSGRETQYF. The J gene is TRBJ2-5, the V gene TRBV14; a weak D match, TRBD2 (6 bases). Germline assignment: CDR1 SGHDN and CDR2 FVKESK. V dropped 1 base and J dropped 5 bases, with 14 bases sitting between them. The CDR3 sequence is 15 residues long. The entire variable domain, with the rest obtained from reference TRBV14 and TRBJ2-5, is as follows: EAGVTQFPSHSVIEKGQTVTLRCDPISGHDNLYWYRRVMGKEIKFLLHFVKESKQDESGMPNNRFLAERTGGTYSTLKVQPAELEDSGVYFCASSQVGSGRETQYFGPGTRLLVL.